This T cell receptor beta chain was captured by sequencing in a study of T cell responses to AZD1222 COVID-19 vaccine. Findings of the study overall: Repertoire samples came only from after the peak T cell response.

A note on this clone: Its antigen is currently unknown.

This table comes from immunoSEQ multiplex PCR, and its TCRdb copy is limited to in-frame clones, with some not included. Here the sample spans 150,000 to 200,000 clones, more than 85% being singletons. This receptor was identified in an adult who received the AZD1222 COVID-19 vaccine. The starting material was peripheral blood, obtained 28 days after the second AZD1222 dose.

The CDR3 reads CASSLGYQNSPLHF. DNA for the CDR3: TGTGCCAGCAGCCTTGGGTATCAAAATTCACCCCTCCACTTT. The chain links TRBV27 to TRBJ1-6; D gene uncertain. Trimming took 6 bases from V and 7 from J, leaving 13 bases between them. CDR3 size: 14 residues. CDR1 is MNHEY and CDR2 is SMNVEV in the germline V gene (reference sequence).